This T cell receptor beta chain was documented in a study of regulatory T cells in long-lasting Graves disease. Study observations and caveats: Only peripheral blood was studied, not thyroid tissue.

Time point described: persistent/refractory GD, antithyroid drugs over 5 years with positive TRAb. Generation of the TCR library employed RNA extracted from PBMCs. The peripheral blood volume drawn was approximately 9 milliliters, and it was collected into EDTA tubes. Building of the TCR beta libraries involved iRepertoire HTBI primers and Arm-PCR of CDR3 regions. One entry per CDR3 protein results from TCRdb running MiXCR on the multiplex PCR reads. The sample lists roughly 700,000 distinct CDR3 sequences, approximately 31% occurring once. This clonotype has at least ten counts. Its antigen is not known. The receptor comes from a female donor with Graves disease. The sample consisted of peripheral blood mononuclear cells (PBMCs), taken when the disease was refractory, from a patient treated with antithyroid drugs.

The CDR3 bases are TGTGCCAGCAGTTTCGGACTGTATGGCTACACCTTC. Its protein product is CASSFGLYGYTF. This chain connects TRBV28 to TRBJ1-2, with D unresolved. Trimming pared 3 bases from V and 5 bases from J, leaving 7 bases between. The CDR3 sequence is 12 residues long. Per the germline V gene, CDR1 is MDHEN and CDR2 is SYDVKM.